The next 23 T cell receptor beta chains were all read from a single sample in a study of T cell responses to AZD1222 COVID-19 vaccine. Clones were read by immunoSEQ multiplex PCR, and TCRdb kept only the in-frame ones, dropping some. The data contain about 130,000 clones, over 75% of them seen just once; the ten biggest clones take up under 3.5%. Sequences were derived from peripheral blood, sampled on day 0 of AZD1222 vaccination. The source is an adult in good health.

V is TRBV7-2 and J is TRBJ2-1; 11 bases fit TRBD2. Trimming at V came to 5 bases and at J to 3 bases, leaving 3 bases not matched to a gene. CDR3 length: 15 residues. Germline assignment: CDR1 SGHTA and CDR2 FQGNSA. In DNA form, the CDR3 reads TGTGCCAGCAGCCCGGGACTAGCGGTCTACAATGAGCAGTTCTTC. As protein: CASSPGLAVYNEQFF. The full variable domain, completed using reference TRBV7-2 and TRBJ2-1, is GAGVSQSPSNKVTEKGKDVELRCDPISGHTALYWYRQSLGQGLEFLIYFQGNSAPDKSGLPSDRFSAERTGGSVSTLTIQRTQQEDSAVYLCASSPGLAVYNEQFFGPGTRLTVL.

V usage is TRBV4-3 and J usage is TRBJ2-2; 7 bases fit TRBD2. The CDR3 contains 16 residues. V lost 1 base and J lost 1; bases outside the gene matches: 3. Looked up from germline, CDR1 is LGHNA and CDR2 is YSLEER. CDR3 DNA: TGCGCCAGCAGCCAAGTTACGGGGGGGAACACCGGGGAGCTGTTTTTT. Encoded protein: CASSQVTGGNTGELFF.

For the CDR3, the DNA is TGTGCCAGCTGGAGCGCAGAGGGAGAGCAGTTCTTC. It codes for CASWSAEGEQFF. The chain recombines TRBV12-3 or TRBV12-4 with TRBJ2-1; D is possibly TRBD2 (5 bases). CDR3 size: 12 residues. V lost 8 bases, J lost 10 bases, and 15 bases lay in between.

This clone was recorded only once. The chain links TRBV6-1 to TRBJ1-4, with a tentative D call TRBD1 (5 bases). This CDR3 contains 16 residues. Germline V gene sequence: CDR1 MNHNS, CDR2 SASEGT. V gave up 1 base and J gave up 8 bases, with 17 bases separating them. Here the CDR3 DNA reads TGTGCCAGCAGTGAAGGGACGGGGACCGGGAACGAAAAACTGTTTTTT. Translating gives CASSEGTGTGNEKLFF.

V is TRBV15 and J is TRBJ2-1; D is possibly TRBD2 (5 bases). Germline V gene sequence: CDR1 LNHNV, CDR2 YYDKDF (reference sequence). Between the trimmed V and J ends, which lost 5 bases and 5 bases, there was a span of 16 bases. This CDR3 region has 15 residues. This CDR3 is CATSVSSPLNNEQFF. CDR3 DNA: TGTGCCACCAGCGTCTCTAGCCCTCTTAACAATGAGCAGTTCTTC.

The chain is built from TRBV6-4 and TRBJ2-2; D gene uncertain. CDR3 size: 15 residues. The germline CDR1 and CDR2 sequences are MRHNA and SNTAGT. V lost 5 bases, J lost 0 bases, and 10 bases lay in between. The CDR3 here is CASSFDDTNTGELFF. CDR3 nucleotides: TGTGCCAGCAGTTTTGACGATACGAACACCGGGGAGCTGTTTTTT.

This rearrangement joins TRBV5-1 to TRBJ2-5; TRBD2 agrees at 13 bases. Germline loops: CDR1 SGHRS, CDR2 YFSETQ. The CDR3 has 15 residues. The trim removed 4 bases at V and 5 bases at J, leaving 5 bases unmatched. The CDR3 DNA reads TGCGCCAGCAGCCCTCAGACTAGCGGGAGGGAGACCCAGTACTTC. The encoded protein is CASSPQTSGRETQYF.

The rearrangement links TRBV6-5 to TRBJ2-7, with unresolved D. Germline assignment: CDR1 MNHEY and CDR2 SVGAGI. V was shortened by 4 bases and J by 0 bases, with 10 bases between the two germline ends. This CDR3 is 14 amino acids long. In DNA, the CDR3 is TGTGCCAGCAGTTTGGGCAGGAGCTCCTACGAGCAGTACTTC. Translating it yields CASSLGRSSYEQYF.

J is TRBJ2-7 and V is TRBV29-1; D possibly corresponds to TRBD2 (5 bases). Germline values: CDR1 SQVTM, CDR2 ANQGSEA. V lost 8 bases to trimming and J lost 0 bases, with 17 bases between them. This CDR3 is 14 amino acids long. In nucleotides, the CDR3 is TGCAGCATTTCAGCGGATTTCAGCTCCTACGAGCAGTACTTC. Residues: CSISADFSSYEQYF.

The chain links TRBV6-5 to TRBJ1-1, with TRBD1 as a possible D gene (5 bases). The germline gives CDR1 MNHEY, CDR2 SVGAGI. Trimming removed 7 bases from V and 3 bases from J, with 9 bases in between. CDR3 size: 12 residues. CDR3 DNA: TGTGCCAGCATTGGGGGGGACACTGAAGCTTTCTTT. Translating gives CASIGGDTEAFF.

The chain is built from TRBV7-9 and TRBJ2-7; no reliable D call. Trimming left V 8 bases short and J 5 bases short, with 13 bases between. CDR3 length equals 12 residues. Looked up from germline, CDR1 is SEHNR and CDR2 is FQNEAQ (reference sequence). The CDR3 nucleotides read TGTGCCAGCGGGGTCAACCTAAACGAGCAGTACTTC. Its protein is CASGVNLNEQYF.

The gene calls are TRBV25-1 and TRBJ1-2; D might be TRBD1 (6 bases). The V end lost 2 bases, the J end lost 12 bases, and 16 bases lay between the germline ends. In germline, CDR1 is MGHDK, CDR2 SYGVNS. The CDR3 runs to 13 residues. The CDR3 loop reads CASSERRGGGNTF. DNA of the CDR3: TGTGCCAGCAGTGAACGAAGGGGAGGGGGGAACACCTTC.

The chain carries TRBV30 and TRBJ2-7; D is unresolved. CDR1 and CDR2 (germline): GTSNPN, SVGIG (reference sequence). Trimming took off 3 bases at V and 0 bases at J, with 15 bases between the two ends. The length of the CDR3 is 15 residues. In nucleotides, the CDR3 is TGTGCCTGGAGGGCCAAGGGTAGGGACTCCTACGAGCAGTACTTC. It yields the protein CAWRAKGRDSYEQYF.

This clone was picked up one time. The chain couples TRBV10-3 to TRBJ2-2; TRBD1 agrees at 8 bases. V lost 2 bases to trimming and J lost 1 base; unmatched junction nucleotides: 6. Per the germline V gene, CDR1 is ENHRY and CDR2 is SYGVKD. This CDR3 comprises 17 residues. The CDR3 loop is CAISEGPGQVNTGELFF. The CDR3 nucleotides read TGTGCCATCAGTGAGGGACCGGGACAGGTGAACACCGGGGAGCTGTTTTTT.

This clone showed up just once. The chain carries TRBV4-3 and TRBJ1-1; D not certain. Germline assignment: CDR1 LGHNA and CDR2 YSLEER. The CDR3 totals 13 residues. Trimming pared 0 bases from V and 4 bases from J, leaving 6 bases between. CDR3 nucleotides: TGCGCCAGCAGCCAAGATTTTTCCACTGAAGCTTTCTTT. Encoded protein: CASSQDFSTEAFF.

The chain couples TRBV25-1 to TRBJ1-5; the D is unclear. Germline V CDR1 and CDR2: MGHDK, SYGVNS. Trimming left V 3 bases short and J 6 bases short, with 9 bases between. This CDR3 contains 13 residues. Here the CDR3 reads CASSDPRGQPQHF. The CDR3 nucleotides are TGTGCCAGCAGTGATCCCCGGGGTCAGCCCCAGCATTTT.

This clone occurred a few times. The chain couples TRBV5-1 to TRBJ2-7, with D uncertain. The CDR3 spans 13 residues. Trimming pared 7 bases from V and 4 bases from J, leaving 15 bases between. CDR1 is SGHRS, CDR2 YFSETQ, per germline. DNA of the CDR3: TGCGCCAGCGGGTCGGGCGGCATATACGAGCAGTACTTC. Its translation is CASGSGGIYEQYF.

This clone was detected only a few times. The chain carries TRBV7-8 and TRBJ1-2, with a weak D call TRBD1 (6 bases). Germline CDR1 is SGHVS and CDR2 is FQNEAQ. The CDR3 spans 14 residues. The V end lost 1 base, the J end lost 7 bases, and 13 bases lay between the germline ends. Here the CDR3 DNA reads TGTGCCAGCAGCTTAGAGGGGGGGTACTCTGGCTACACCTTC. Its protein is CASSLEGGYSGYTF.

This chain connects TRBV10-3 to TRBJ2-3; TRBD1 agrees at 9 bases. Trimming took 4 bases from V and 13 from J; bases not matched to a gene: 15. The germline CDR1 and CDR2 sequences are ENHRY and SYGVKD. The length of the CDR3 is 15 residues. The CDR3 DNA sequence: TGTGCCATCAGTGTCCGGGACAGGGATGGCCGCTTAGAGTATTTT. Translating gives CAISVRDRDGRLEYF.

V gene TRBV20-1 combines with J gene TRBJ1-2; 7 bases match TRBD1. CDR3 length: 11 amino acids. Trimming cost V 3 bases and J 10 bases; bases outside gene matches: 5. Germline lookup yields CDR1 DFQATT and CDR2 SNEGSKA (reference sequence). CDR3 protein: CSASTTGAYTF. CDR3 nucleotide sequence: TGCAGTGCTAGCACTACAGGGGCCTACACCTTC.

The gene calls are TRBV7-2 and TRBJ1-5; tentatively, D is TRBD1 (5 bases). Germline CDR1 SGHTA, CDR2 FQGNSA. This CDR3 region has 16 residues. Trimming stripped 0 bases from V and 5 bases from J, with 14 bases between. The DNA for the CDR3 is TGTGCCAGCAGCTTAGCGGGGGGATTGAGGGATCAGCCCCAGCATTTT. Residues: CASSLAGGLRDQPQHF. Looking up the rest from reference TRBV7-2 and TRBJ1-5 gives the full variable domain: GAGVSQSPSNKVTEKGKDVELRCDPISGHTALYWYRQSLGQGLEFLIYFQGNSAPDKSGLPSDRFSAERTGGSVSTLTIQRTQQEDSAVYLCASSLAGGLRDQPQHFGDGTRLSIL.

The chain carries TRBV6-2 or TRBV6-3 and TRBJ2-7; a possible D gene is TRBD2 (6 bases). V was trimmed by 6 bases and J by 1 base, leaving 16 bases between them. Germline-derived CDR1 and CDR2 are MNHEY and SVGEGT. The CDR3 covers 15 residues. CDR3 sequence reads: CASRPRLVLSYEQYF. For the CDR3, the DNA is TGTGCCAGCAGACCTAGACTAGTTTTGTCCTACGAGCAGTACTTC.

The V call is TRBV30, the J call TRBJ1-4; D is perhaps TRBD1 (5 bases). This CDR3 spans 14 amino acids. The V end was cut by 0 bases, the J end by 7 bases, with 12 bases between. CDR1 is GTSNPN and CDR2 is SVGIG in the germline V gene (reference sequence). This CDR3 is CAWSVGAKGEKLFF. The CDR3 coding sequence is TGTGCCTGGAGTGTAGGGGCTAAAGGTGAAAAACTGTTTTTT.